The clone carrying this TCR beta chain was found once. Its specificity is unknown. The CDR3 loop spans 17 amino acids. The sample belongs to a study of cytomegalovirus exposure and HLA in healthy donors. General study findings and limits: Some segments of the V type, notably TRBV6-2 and TRBV6-3, were excluded as indistinguishable.

Both 60 Vbeta primers and 13 Jbeta primers went into the PCR. Generated by immunoSEQ multiplex PCR, the TCRdb table keeps only in-frame clones and is missing some. The sample consists of around 170,000 clones, 82% of them appearing once. The TCR originated in a man aged 40-50 years in good health and CMV-seronegative. Sequenced input: PBMCs. The chain combines TRBV21-1 with TRBJ2-3; TRBD2 reflects the table's D call only, with no check against the DNA. TRBV21-1 is labeled a pseudogene. CDR3 region: CASSALLEGVGADTQYF. Written as DNA, the CDR3 is TGTGCCAGCAGCGCTCTACTAGAAGGAGTTGGGGCAGATACGCAGTATTTT.